This entry lists 14 T cell receptor beta chains sequenced from one sample in a study of CD8 T cells in ankylosing spondylitis. TCRdb re-analysed the 5' RACE reads in MiXCR, keeping a single row per CDR3 protein. The sample has about 160,000 distinct CDR3 sequences; just over 9.5% are singletons. The source material was blood, either unsorted or a sorted T cell fraction (not recorded which). The receptor set was obtained from a female donor with ankylosing spondylitis or in good health (not recorded which).

V usage is TRBV27 and J usage is TRBJ2-1; the match to TRBD2 covers 11 bases. The V and J ends lost 5 bases and 0 bases, in that order; junction bases with no gene match: 0. Germline assignment: CDR1 MNHEY and CDR2 SMNVEV (reference sequence). CDR3 length: 15 residues. The CDR3 here is CASSGLAGSYNEQFF. The CDR3 bases are TGTGCCAGCAGTGGACTAGCGGGCTCCTACAATGAGCAGTTCTTC.

This clonotype was counted between two and nine times. This sequence joins TRBV25-1 and TRBJ2-3, with 7 positions matching TRBD1. CDR1 MGHDK and CDR2 SYGVNS come from the germline V gene. The CDR3 loop spans 17 amino acids. The trim removed 3 bases at V and 4 bases at J, leaving 13 bases unmatched. In nucleotides, the CDR3 is TGTGCCAGCAGTGAGGATAATAGGGGGCGCAGCGCAGATACGCAGTATTTT. The encoded protein is CASSEDNRGRSADTQYF.

The V gene is TRBV7-9, the J gene TRBJ2-1, with 11 bases identical to TRBD2. Germline V gene data show CDR1 as SEHNR and CDR2 as FQNEAQ (reference sequence). There are 17 residues in the CDR3. V shed 6 bases, J shed 5 bases, and the junction held 12 bases outside the gene matches. CDR3 protein: CASSRVSLAGADNEQFF. DNA of the CDR3: TGTGCCAGCAGTCGAGTCTCACTAGCGGGAGCAGACAATGAGCAGTTCTTC.

This clonotype was counted ten times or more. This chain connects TRBV24-1 to TRBJ2-1; D is possibly TRBD1 or TRBD2 (5 bases each). Germline V gives CDR1 KGHDR, CDR2 SFDVKD. The CDR3 is 14 residues long. Trimming left V 3 bases short and J 0 bases short, with 5 bases between. Here the CDR3 reads CATSDGTSYNEQFF. As DNA, the CDR3 is TGTGCCACCAGTGATGGGACCTCCTACAATGAGCAGTTCTTC.

The chain has TRBV12-3 or TRBV12-4 and TRBJ2-1, with 7 positions matching TRBD2. This CDR3 contains 16 residues. Germline trimming cut 3 bases from V and 4 bases from J; bases unmatched to any gene: 9. The CDR3 DNA reads as TGTGCCAGCAGTTTGTACGTGGCTAGCGGATACAATGAGCAGTTCTTC. This translates into CASSLYVASGYNEQFF.

As for this clonotype: A read error may be the cause here, since a much bigger clone is one base away. The V gene is TRBV5-5, the J gene TRBJ2-7; no clear D gene. With 0 bases removed from V and 2 bases from J, the gap between germline ends came to 9 bases. Germline V lookup: CDR1 SGHKS, CDR2 YYEKEE (reference sequence). This CDR3 spans 14 amino acids. For the CDR3, the DNA is TGTGCCAGCAGCTTGGACCCTGACACCTACGAGCAGTACTTC. Translating it yields CASSLDPDTYEQYF.

The rearrangement links TRBV20-1 to TRBJ2-2, with 8 positions matching TRBD1. The junction had 9 bases not matched to a gene; V was cut back by 2 bases and J by 7 bases. The germline V gene encodes CDR1 DFQATT and CDR2 SNEGSKA (reference sequence). CDR3 length equals 15 residues. CDR3 protein: CSARSDRGGGGELFF. Written as DNA, the CDR3 is TGCAGTGCTAGAAGTGACAGGGGCGGCGGCGGGGAGCTGTTTTTT.

This clonotype was detected ten times or more. The DNA of the CDR3 is TGTGCCAGCAGTTTAGAGGGTTGGGAGCAGTACTTC. Protein sequence: CASSLEGWEQYF. The chain has TRBV12-3 or TRBV12-4 and TRBJ2-7; D gene ambiguous. This CDR3 is 12 amino acids long. V lost 1 base, J lost 7 bases, and 8 bases lay in between.

The chain joins TRBV5-6 to TRBJ2-7, with D perhaps being TRBD1 or TRBD2 (5 bases each). Germline V lookup: CDR1 SGHDT, CDR2 YYEEEE. The CDR3 has 16 amino acids. The ends were cut back, 1 base at V and 2 bases at J, with 16 bases in the middle. The CDR3 loop reads CASSLSPGPATYEQYF. The CDR3 nucleotides read TGTGCCAGCAGCTTGTCTCCGGGGCCTGCCACCTACGAGCAGTACTTC.

The chain recombines TRBV14 with TRBJ2-2, with D possibly being TRBD1 (5 bases). V was pared by 0 bases and J by 4 bases, with 15 bases between. CDR3 length: 17 residues. Germline V gene lookup returns CDR1 SGHDN and CDR2 FVKESK. This CDR3 is CASSQDPIGDPTGELFF. For the CDR3, the DNA is TGTGCCAGCAGCCAAGATCCAATAGGGGATCCCACCGGGGAGCTGTTTTTT.

V and J are TRBV28 and TRBJ1-2; D unclear. V lost 6 bases and J 1 base, leaving 12 bases between the germline ends. Germline CDR1 and CDR2: MDHEN and SYDVKM. CDR3 length: 14 amino acids. CDR3 protein: CASRVPGINYGYTF. The CDR3 DNA is TGTGCCAGCAGGGTACCCGGGATTAACTATGGCTACACCTTC.

This clonotype was seen once. The V call is TRBV7-2, the J call TRBJ2-7; 11 nucleotides align to TRBD2. The CDR3 totals 16 residues. After removal of 0 bases from V and 8 bases from J, the junction contained 9 bases not matched to a gene. Germline V gene lookup returns CDR1 SGHTA and CDR2 FQGNSA. The CDR3 DNA reads TGTGCCAGCAGCTTAGCCCCTAGCGGGAGGCTCTCCAAGCAGTACTTC. This sequence encodes CASSLAPSGRLSKQYF.

This CDR3 is CSAESSGRRGGDEQFF. The CDR3 DNA is TGCAGTGCTGAATCTAGCGGGAGACGCGGGGGCGATGAGCAGTTCTTC. The V gene is TRBV20-1, the J gene TRBJ2-1; 10 nucleotides agree with TRBD2. This CDR3 has 16 residues. V was pared by 5 bases and J by 8 bases, with 15 bases of the junction left unmatched. Germline V gives CDR1 DFQATT, CDR2 SNEGSKA (reference sequence).

The rearrangement uses TRBV4-1 and TRBJ2-2; D is perhaps TRBD2 (5 bases). Germline V CDR1 and CDR2: MGHRA, YSYEKL. With 0 bases removed from V and 6 bases from J, the gap between germline ends came to 17 bases. The length of the CDR3 is 17 residues. The CDR3 sequence: CASSQEGRGLNSGELFF. The DNA for the CDR3 is TGCGCCAGCAGCCAAGAGGGCCGGGGATTAAATTCCGGGGAGCTGTTTTTT.